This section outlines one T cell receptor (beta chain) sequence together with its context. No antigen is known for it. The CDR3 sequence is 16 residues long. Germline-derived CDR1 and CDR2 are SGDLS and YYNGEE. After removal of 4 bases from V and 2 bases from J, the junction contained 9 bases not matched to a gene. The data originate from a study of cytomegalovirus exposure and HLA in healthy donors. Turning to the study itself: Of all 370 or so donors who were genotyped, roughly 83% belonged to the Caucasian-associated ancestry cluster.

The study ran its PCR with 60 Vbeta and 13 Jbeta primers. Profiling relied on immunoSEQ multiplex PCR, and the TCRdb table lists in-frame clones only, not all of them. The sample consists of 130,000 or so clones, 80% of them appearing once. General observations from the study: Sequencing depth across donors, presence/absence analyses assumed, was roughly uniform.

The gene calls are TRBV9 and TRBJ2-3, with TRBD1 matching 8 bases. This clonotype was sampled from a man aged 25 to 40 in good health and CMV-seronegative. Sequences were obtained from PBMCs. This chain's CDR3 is CASSSGGDRYTDTQYF. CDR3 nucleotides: TGTGCCAGCAGCTCAGGGGGCGATCGTTACACAGATACGCAGTATTTT.